This T cell receptor beta chain is drawn from a study of cytomegalovirus exposure and HLA in healthy donors. Donors consisted of healthy bone marrow donors. V was trimmed by 4 bases and J by 2 bases, leaving 14 bases between them. The CDR3 has 16 residues. Germline V lookup: CDR1 MGHDK, CDR2 SYGVNS. 60 Vbeta and 13 Jbeta primers were used in PCR. Profiling relied on immunoSEQ multiplex PCR, and the TCRdb table lists in-frame clones only, not all of them. Altogether 160,000 or so clones are present, roughly 79% being singletons, with the ten largest covering approximately 13%. For this clone: Its antigen is currently unknown.

Overall study findings and caveats: Relative to the roughly 640-donor mean, N-insertions were reportedly fewer in an Asian-associated ancestry cluster in a later analysis. Rarity characterized most TCR sequences, yet some public TCRs appeared in many donors.

Sample: PBMCs. This sequence was found in a woman aged 45-59 years in good health and CMV-seronegative. The chain is built from TRBV25-1 and TRBJ1-4, with D possibly being TRBD1 (5 bases). The chain's CDR3 is CASSARGRRTNEKLFF. CDR3 in DNA: TGTGCCAGCAGTGCCCGGGGGAGGAGGACTAATGAAAAACTGTTTTTT.